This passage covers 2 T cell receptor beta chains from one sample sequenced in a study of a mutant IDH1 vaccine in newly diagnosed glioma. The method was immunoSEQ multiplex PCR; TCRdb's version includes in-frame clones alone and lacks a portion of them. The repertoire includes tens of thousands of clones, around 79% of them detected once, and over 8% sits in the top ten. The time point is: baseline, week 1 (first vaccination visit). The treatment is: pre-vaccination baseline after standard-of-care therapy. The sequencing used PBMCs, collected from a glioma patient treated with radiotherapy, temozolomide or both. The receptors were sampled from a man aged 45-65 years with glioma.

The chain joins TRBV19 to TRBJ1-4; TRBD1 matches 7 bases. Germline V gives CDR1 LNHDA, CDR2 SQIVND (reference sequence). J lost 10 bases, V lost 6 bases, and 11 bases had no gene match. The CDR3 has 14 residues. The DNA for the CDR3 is TGTGCCAGTAGCTCCTCAACACAGGGGAGAAAACTGTTTTTT. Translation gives CASSSSTQGRKLFF.

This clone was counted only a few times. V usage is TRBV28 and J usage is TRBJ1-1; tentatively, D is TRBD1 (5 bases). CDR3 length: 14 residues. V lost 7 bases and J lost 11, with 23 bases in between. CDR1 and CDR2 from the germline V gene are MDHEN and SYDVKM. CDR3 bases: TGTGCCAGCATTGGAATCGGGGCGTTAAGGGAGGCTTTCTTT. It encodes CASIGIGALREAFF. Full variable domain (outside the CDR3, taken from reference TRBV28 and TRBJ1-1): DVKVTQSSRYLVKRTGEKVFLECVQDMDHENMFWYRQDPGLGLRLIYFSYDVKMKEKGDIPEGYSVSREKKERFSLILESASTNQTSMYLCASIGIGALREAFFGQGTRLTVV.